The next 10 T cell receptor beta chains were all read from a single sample in a study of PD-1 blockade in classical Hodgkin lymphoma. TCRdb keeps only in-frame clones here, not all; method: immunoSEQ multiplex PCR. The table includes about 59,000 clones, about nine tenths detected once. Autologous stem cell transplantation was followed by relapse in every patient, and brentuximab vedotin exposure varied. The sequencing used peripheral blood mononuclear cells (PBMCs), collected at baseline. The source of these receptors is a human donor with classical Hodgkin lymphoma.

CDR3 sequence (DNA): TGCGCCAGCATGCTTGGCGGGGGGGTCAACGAGCAGTACTTC. It codes for CASMLGGGVNEQYF. The chain has TRBV5-1 and TRBJ2-7; 9 bases are shared with TRBD2. The CDR3 is made up of 14 amino acids. V gave up 6 bases and J gave up 5 bases; unmatched junction bases: 9. Looked up from germline, CDR1 is SGHRS and CDR2 is YFSETQ.

This sequence joins TRBV5-1 and TRBJ2-1; 8 positions match TRBD2. The CDR3 sequence is 18 residues long. Germline V gene sequence: CDR1 SGHRS, CDR2 YFSETQ. Unmatched junction bases numbered 10, after V lost 1 base and J lost 1 base. The CDR3 DNA is TGCGCCAGCAGCTTGTTGGCGGGAGGTGAATTGTCCTACAATGAGCAGTTCTTC. Protein product: CASSLLAGGELSYNEQFF.

This clone showed up just a few times. The chain links TRBV11-2 to TRBJ2-3; 7 positions agree with TRBD1. Germline loops: CDR1 SGHAT, CDR2 FQNNGV. J was trimmed by 7 bases and V by 3 bases; bases with no gene match: 7. The CDR3 covers 14 residues. The CDR3 is CASSFSLGQNTQYF. CDR3 DNA: TGTGCCAGCAGCTTTTCATTGGGACAGAATACGCAGTATTTT.

The rearrangement uses TRBV5-8 and TRBJ1-5, with 7 bases matching TRBD1. The CDR3 covers 17 residues. Losses at the gene ends were 2 bases for V and 0 bases for J; bases not matched to a gene: 8. From germline, CDR1 is SGHTS and CDR2 YDEGEE. CDR3 amino acids: CASSLETGAGSNQPQHF. The CDR3 nucleotides read TGTGCCAGCAGCTTAGAAACAGGGGCGGGTAGCAATCAGCCCCAGCATTTT.

J is TRBJ2-1 and V is TRBV15; a weak D match, TRBD1 (6 bases). This CDR3 region has 16 residues. The ends were cut back, 0 bases at V and 8 bases at J, with 17 bases in the middle. Germline V lookup: CDR1 LNHNV, CDR2 YYDKDF (reference sequence). CDR3 sequence reads: CATSRDGVAQGDEQFF. CDR3 DNA sequence: TGTGCCACCAGCAGAGATGGAGTAGCACAGGGCGATGAGCAGTTCTTC.

The count of this clone is one. This sequence joins TRBV25-1 and TRBJ2-3; D ambiguous. V dropped 6 bases and J dropped 2 bases, with 18 bases sitting between them. There are 16 residues in the CDR3. The V gene's germline CDR1 is MGHDK and CDR2 SYGVNS. DNA of the CDR3: TGTGCCAGCAGACCGGGCCTTAGAACCACCACAGATACGCAGTATTTT. Residues: CASRPGLRTTTDTQYF.

The rearrangement links TRBV30 to TRBJ2-7; TRBD1 aligns across 7 bases. CDR3 size: 14 residues. The V segment lost 6 bases and the J segment 1 base; nucleotides outside the gene matches: 9. Germline CDR1 reads GTSNPN; CDR2 reads SVGIG (reference sequence). CDR3 sequence reads: CACSTGIGSYEQYF. The CDR3, as DNA: TGTGCCTGCTCGACAGGGATTGGATCCTACGAGCAGTACTTC. Complete variable domain (other parts from reference TRBV30 and TRBJ2-7): SQTIHQWPATLVQPVGSPLSLECTVEGTSNPNLYWYRQAAGRGLQLLFYSVGIGQISSEVPQNLSASRPQDRQFILSSKKLLLSDSGFYLCACSTGIGSYEQYFGPGTRLTVT.

This chain joins TRBV6-1 and TRBJ1-3, with TRBD1 as a possible D gene (6 bases). The germline CDR1 and CDR2 sequences are MNHNS and SASEGT. The CDR3 spans 14 residues. Trimming left V 7 bases short and J 0 bases short, with 10 bases between. The chain's CDR3 is CASIGQRSGNTIYF. DNA of the CDR3: TGTGCCAGCATTGGACAGCGCTCTGGAAACACCATATATTTT.

This chain connects TRBV5-5 to TRBJ1-5, with D possibly TRBD1 on 5 matching bases. The germline CDR1 and CDR2 sequences are SGHKS and YYEKEE (reference sequence). The CDR3 consists of 13 residues. V was trimmed by 0 bases and J by 4 bases, leaving 5 bases between them. CDR3 amino acids: CASSLGQNQPQHF. CDR3 coding DNA: TGTGCCAGCAGCTTGGGACAGAATCAGCCCCAGCATTTT.

The chain joins TRBV18 to TRBJ2-7; D gene uncertain. The germline CDR1 and CDR2 sequences are KGHSH and LQKENI. This CDR3 region has 15 residues. Trimming left V 0 bases short and J 3 bases short, with 12 bases between. CDR3 bases: TGTGCCAGCTCACCACCGTTCGGAGAAGTCTACGAGCAGTACTTC. Protein sequence: CASSPPFGEVYEQYF.